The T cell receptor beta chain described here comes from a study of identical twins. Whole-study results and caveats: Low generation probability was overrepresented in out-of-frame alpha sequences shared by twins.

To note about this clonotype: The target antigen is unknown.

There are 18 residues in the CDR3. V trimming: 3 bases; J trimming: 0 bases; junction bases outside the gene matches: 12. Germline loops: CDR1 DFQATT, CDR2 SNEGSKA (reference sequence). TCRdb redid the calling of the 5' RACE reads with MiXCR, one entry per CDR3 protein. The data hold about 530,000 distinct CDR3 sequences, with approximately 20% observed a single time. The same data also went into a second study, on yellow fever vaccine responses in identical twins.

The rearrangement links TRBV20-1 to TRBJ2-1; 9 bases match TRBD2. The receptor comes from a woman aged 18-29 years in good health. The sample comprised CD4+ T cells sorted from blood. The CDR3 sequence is CSASLWASGTYSYNEQFF. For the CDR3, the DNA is TGCAGTGCTAGCCTTTGGGCTAGCGGGACCTACTCCTACAATGAGCAGTTCTTC.